What follows describes a single T cell receptor (beta chain). Its antigen specificity is not known. There are no base qualities to consult, and no much larger clone falls within one base. This sample was included in a study of vaccination effects on CD4 cells after COVID-19 (dated by TCRdb to the early 2020s). For the wider study: Post-vaccine samples across the study were collected a median of 72 days after the second dose, with a range of 14 to 241. In both COVID-19 convalescent patients and infection-naive vaccine recipients, the study compared SARS-CoV-2 spike-specific CD4+ TCR repertoires from before mRNA vaccination with those from after it. A total of over nine COVID-19 convalescent patients and a few SARS-CoV-2-naive healthy vaccine recipients were included in the full study. Cultures from other donors in the study were sequenced with the Oncomine TCR Beta short-read assay on an Illumina iSeq 100.

Library preparation used the immunoSEQ multiplex PCR assay. TCR beta CDR3 sequencing was performed on DNA from the cultured, isolated CD4+ T cells. The paper's data handling went like this. Non-productive TCR sequences were removed, reads were trimmed to the CDR3 region, and CDR3s of at least 7 amino acids were retained. Antigen-specific clonotypes were identified with the MANAFEST web app by comparing expansion in peptide wells against reference cultures. To count as positive, a clone had to show expansion at FDR<0.05 compared with the reference and with all other wells, an odds ratio above 5, and a frequency above 0.1% in two replicate wells. Cross-reactive clonotypes were defined as significantly expanded in SARS-CoV-2 spike wells and in at least one common cold coronavirus spike condition. CDR3 similarity was assessed by Levenshtein distance with the stringdist R package, and unrooted trees were built with ape in R 3.6.1. As stored in TCRdb, this immuneACCESS dataset retains in-frame rearrangements with V and J assigned. A fraction of the clones does not appear; measured against another copy, unresolved V genes explain less than half of the discrepancy, and the remainder lacks a known reason. V, J and clone size reflect that table, while D and trimming were determined from the DNA. This sample lists 70,000 to 85,000 clones; 81% were detected once. Of the sample, 0.95% to 1.5% is held by the ten largest clones.

In the ViraFEST assay, PBMC were stimulated with viral peptide pools, and antigen-specific CD4+ T cell clonotypes were then identified by expansion using TCR sequencing. After less than 13 days of culture, CD4+ T cells were isolated with the EasySep CD4+ T cell isolation kit. Each participant got two doses of an mRNA SARS-CoV-2 vaccine, either BNT162b2 or mRNA-1273. None of the healthy vaccine recipients had a prior SARS-CoV-2 infection, which was confirmed by nucleocapsid antibody tests that came back negative both before and after vaccination. Some 2 million PBMC per well were cultured in IMDM with 5% human AB serum, 8.5 to 10 IU/ml IL-2 and gentamicin, plus 10 ug/ml peptides. Half of the culture medium was replaced with fresh IL-2-containing medium on days 3 and 7. Each peptide stimulation condition was cultured in triplicate wells unless otherwise noted. Using Ficoll-Paque Plus gradient centrifugation, PBMC were separated from whole blood and then either used fresh or cryopreserved at -140C. The overlapping peptide pools covered the spike proteins of SARS-CoV-2 as well as those of the common cold coronaviruses HCoV-NL63, HCoV-OC43 and HCoV-229E. The QIAamp micro DNA kit was used to extract genomic DNA from the cultured CD4+ T cells.

What the work shows at the level of the full study, not this receptor alone: Both infection-induced and vaccine-induced clones contracted markedly at late post-vaccination timepoints, which is consistent with waning T cell responses. In healthy vaccine recipients, vaccine-induced clones were almost all SARS-CoV-2 mono-reactive, with only 1 of 255 cross-reactive with common cold coronaviruses. The study was limited by a small number of convalescent patients and lacked early post-infection timepoints.

V gives up 0 bases and J gives up 8 bases, and the segment between their germline ends measures 14 bases. CDR3 length: 14 amino acids, cysteine to phenylalanine. CDR3 DNA only is kept here, 42 bases in frame from base 1. CDR1 and CDR2, looked up from the germline V gene, are SGHRS and YFSETQ. The source of this sequence is a human donor who received a COVID-19 vaccine. The V and J segments used are TRBV5-1 and TRBJ1-2; a weak D assignment points to TRBD1 (5 bases agree). Sample: CD4+ T cells from PBMCs cultured with HCoV-229E spike peptides, taken after COVID-19 vaccination. Per the publication, the cell subset or site label means: HCoV-229E spike overlapping peptide pool stimulation. The CDR3 loop reads CASSLVQAPGGYTF. The DNA is TGCGCCAGCAGCTTGGTACAGGCCCCGGGGGGCTACACCTTC.